Below are 27 T cell receptor beta chains sequenced from a single sample in a study of kidney transplant recipient with SARS-CoV-2 infection. TCRdb called the reads again in MiXCR, with one record for every CDR3 protein. Here the sample spans 250,000 or so distinct CDR3 sequences, 25% to 35% being singletons. This sample comprised a blood sample, obtained at baseline and between days 110 and 120 from a kidney transplant recipient. These receptors originate from a young adult male patient who had COVID-19 and was a kidney transplant recipient. Part of the T cells may come from the graft donor.

In this sample, this clonotype turned up many times. The V and J genes are TRBV6-5 and TRBJ2-5; the D gene is possibly TRBD1 (6 bases). Germline V lookup: CDR1 MNHEY, CDR2 SVGAGI. CDR3 length: 14 residues. The V end lost 6 bases, the J end lost 5 bases, and 16 bases lay between the germline ends. The CDR3 nucleotides are TGTGCCAGCAGCAGGGGAATCTCGGGTGAGACCCAGTACTTC. Translation: CASSRGISGETQYF.

This clonotype was seen a handful of times. The chain carries TRBV6-8 and TRBJ2-3; TRBD1 matches at 7 bases. V lost 6 bases to trimming and J lost 0 bases; unmatched junction nucleotides: 6. Germline V lookup: CDR1 MNHGY, CDR2 SAAAGT. The CDR3 loop spans 15 amino acids. CDR3 amino acids: CASSSWTGSTDTQYF. The CDR3 bases are TGTGCCAGCAGCTCCTGGACAGGAAGCACAGATACGCAGTATTTT.

Worth noting for this clonotype: It may be a read error: a sequence one base away is much more abundant. The chain recombines TRBV5-1 with TRBJ1-1; possible D gene TRBD1, 5 bases. The CDR3 length is 16 residues. CDR1 is SGHRS, CDR2 YFSETQ, per germline. DNA for the CDR3: TGCGCCAGCAGCCCCTACCTTGAGGGACCGAACTCTGAAGCTTTCTTT. This translates into CASSPYLEGPNSEAFF.

This clonotype was observed many times. The CDR3 nucleotides read TGCGCCAGCAGCTTGGCCACGGGGACTGAAGCTTTCTTT. Translated, it gives CASSLATGTEAFF. The V gene is TRBV5-1, the J gene TRBJ1-1, with D hard to call. Germline CDR1 SGHRS, CDR2 YFSETQ. Trimming stripped 0 bases from V and 5 bases from J, with 8 bases between. The CDR3 loop spans 13 amino acids.

This chain uses TRBV11-2 with TRBJ2-3; TRBD1 is a possible D gene (6 bases). Trimming stripped 5 bases from V and 2 bases from J, with 11 bases between. The germline V gene has CDR1 SGHAT and CDR2 FQNNGV. The CDR3 length is 14 residues. The CDR3 here is CASSNRDYTDTQYF. CDR3 DNA sequence: TGTGCCAGCAGCAACAGGGATTACACAGATACGCAGTATTTT.

This clonotype was counted at least ten times. This chain connects TRBV6-4 to TRBJ1-3; tentative D call: TRBD1 (6 bases). The CDR3 sequence is 15 residues long. CDR1 is MRHNA and CDR2 is SNTAGT in the germline V gene. V dropped 2 bases and J dropped 4 bases, with 12 bases sitting between them. Here the CDR3 DNA reads TGTGCCAGCAGTGACCTATGGGACACCGGAAACACCATATATTTT. It specifies CASSDLWDTGNTIYF.

This clonotype was seen at least ten times. The chain combines TRBV5-5 with TRBJ2-1; D might be TRBD1 or TRBD2, each matching 5 bases. V was trimmed by 0 bases and J by 4 bases, leaving 11 bases between them. Germline V CDR1 and CDR2: SGHKS, YYEKEE (reference sequence). This CDR3 region has 15 residues. CDR3 sequence: CASSLESGTYNEQFF. The CDR3 nucleotides are TGTGCCAGCAGCTTGGAGTCAGGGACGTACAATGAGCAGTTCTTC.

In this sample, this clonotype turned up many times. The V gene is TRBV11-1, the J gene TRBJ1-2; no clear D gene. The germline V gene encodes CDR1 SGHAT and CDR2 FQDESV (reference sequence). V was cut by 5 bases and J by 4 bases, with 23 bases left in between. CDR3 length: 17 residues. The CDR3 sequence is CASSRRYKAGKTYGYTF. For the CDR3, the DNA is TGTGCCAGCAGCCGAAGGTATAAGGCTGGAAAGACCTATGGCTACACCTTC.

This clonotype was recorded at least ten times. The rearrangement joins TRBV15 to TRBJ1-4; 9 bases map to TRBD1. The trim removed 5 bases at V and 7 bases at J, leaving 17 bases unmatched. Per germline, CDR1 LNHNV and CDR2 YYDKDF (reference sequence). CDR3 size: 18 residues. CDR3 region: CATSPGTGFYLNTEKLFF. The CDR3 DNA reads TGTGCCACCAGCCCCGGGACAGGGTTTTATCTTAATACTGAAAAACTGTTTTTT.

Worth noting for this clonotype: A much bigger clone sits one base away, suggesting this may be a read error. The chain employs TRBV19 and TRBJ2-2, with 7 bases fitting TRBD2. CDR3 size: 12 residues. Per germline, CDR1 LNHDA and CDR2 SQIVND (reference sequence). CDR3 nucleotide sequence: TGTGCCAGTAGTACCCCCCGGGGGGAGCTGCTTTTT. Its translation: CASSTPRGELLF.

In regard to this clonotype: A much bigger clone sits one base away, suggesting this may be a read error. The CDR3 reads CASSQGAEQGDEKLFF. In DNA, the CDR3 is TGCGCCAGCAGCCAAGGAGCGGAACAGGGTGATGAAAAACTGTTTTTT. The V gene is TRBV4-3, the J gene TRBJ1-4; weak D call: TRBD1 (6 bases). Trimming removed 1 base from V and 6 bases from J, with 15 bases in between. CDR3 length: 16 residues. Germline V gives CDR1 LGHNA, CDR2 YSLEER.

This clonotype occurred many times. This chain uses TRBV5-5 with TRBJ2-1, with 8 bases fitting TRBD1. V lost 3 bases, J lost 5 bases, and 10 bases stayed unmatched. The CDR3 length is 16 residues. Germline CDR1 SGHKS, CDR2 YYEKEE (reference sequence). The CDR3, as DNA: TGTGCCAGCAGCTCGAGGATCGGGACAGGTCACAATGAGCAGTTCTTC. Its translation is CASSSRIGTGHNEQFF.

The J gene is TRBJ2-6, the V gene TRBV8-2; no check of the table's D call, TRBD2, against the DNA was made. TRBV8-2 is an annotated pseudogene. This CDR3 comprises 17 residues. The CDR3 here is CSTEWRVTQSRANVLTF. Written as DNA, the CDR3 is TGTAGCACGGAATGGAGGGTAACACAAAGTCGGGCCAACGTCCTGACTTTC.

This chain links TRBV16 with TRBJ1-2; no firm D call. CDR1 is KGHSY, CDR2 FQNENV, per germline. The CDR3 is made up of 17 amino acids. The V end was cut by 5 bases, the J end by 4 bases, with 23 bases between. In nucleotides, the CDR3 is TGTGCCAGCAGCGGTATAAAGGTCGTTAGAAAGACCTATGGCTACACCTTC. As protein: CASSGIKVVRKTYGYTF.

This clonotype was counted ten times or more. J is TRBJ2-1 and V is TRBV27, with TRBD1 identical over 9 bases. V shed 7 bases and J 6 bases; nucleotides not matched to a gene: 10. CDR1 MNHEY and CDR2 SMNVEV come from the germline V gene (reference sequence). The CDR3 runs to 15 residues. In nucleotides, the CDR3 is TGTGCCAGCAAGACAGGGACAGGGACCGGCAATGAGCAGTTCTTC. This sequence encodes CASKTGTGTGNEQFF.

This clonotype has a handful of counts. V is TRBV5-1 and J is TRBJ1-1; D gene unclear. Germline lookup yields CDR1 SGHRS and CDR2 YFSETQ. V was pared by 6 bases and J by 4 bases, with 7 bases between. CDR3 length: 11 residues. CDR3 in DNA: TGCGCCAGCACTGAGGGCACTGAAGCTTTCTTT. It specifies CASTEGTEAFF.

The chain employs TRBV16 and TRBJ1-2; D might be TRBD1 (6 bases). Trimming cost V 5 bases and J 4 bases, with 23 bases left between them. This CDR3 contains 17 residues. The germline V gene has CDR1 KGHSY and CDR2 FQNENV. CDR3 DNA: TGTGCCAGCAGCAAGAGACAGGCCGTTAGAAAGACCTATGGCTACACCTTC. As protein: CASSKRQAVRKTYGYTF.

This clonotype was detected many times. V is TRBV6-4 and J is TRBJ2-3, with 7 bases aligning to TRBD2. Losses at the gene ends were 2 bases for V and 0 bases for J; bases not matched to a gene: 2. This CDR3 is built from 15 residues. Germline V lookup: CDR1 MRHNA, CDR2 SNTAGT. The CDR3 nucleotides read TGTGCCAGCAGTGACGGGGGAGGGAGCACAGATACGCAGTATTTT. Amino acids: CASSDGGGSTDTQYF.

Many counts were recorded for this clonotype. The J gene is TRBJ1-2, the V gene TRBV7-1; D gene uncertain. TRBV7-1 is filed as an ORF, its function uncertain. The CDR3 is made up of 17 amino acids. Trimming cost V 5 bases and J 4 bases, with 23 bases left between them. For the CDR3, the DNA is TGTGCCAGCAGCCAGGAGGGTCACGAGGGAAAGACCTATGGCTACACCTTC. Translated, it gives CASSQEGHEGKTYGYTF.

On this clonotype itself: A much larger clonotype is one base distant, so this may be a read error. The J gene is TRBJ1-1, the V gene TRBV5-6; D gene unclear. The ends were cut back, 7 bases at V and 2 bases at J, with 15 bases in the middle. Germline V gene sequence: CDR1 SGHDT, CDR2 YYEEEE. CDR3 length: 14 amino acids. Here the CDR3 DNA reads TGTGCCAGCGGCTCAAAACGCTTAAACACTGAAGCTTTCTTT. Translation gives CASGSKRLNTEAFF.

The count of this clonotype is one. This may be a read error: a much more frequent sequence differs by one nucleotide. The J gene is TRBJ1-2, the V gene TRBV7-6, with D unclear. CDR3 length equals 17 residues. Looked up from germline, CDR1 is SGHVS and CDR2 is FNYEAQ. The DNA of the CDR3 is TGTGCCAGCAGCCCGGGCGATGAATCTCGAAAGACCTATGGCCACACCTTC. Translated, it gives CASSPGDESRKTYGHTF.

This clonotype appeared a few times. The rearrangement links TRBV7-6 to TRBJ1-2; D ambiguous. This CDR3 contains 17 residues. Germline V gene data show CDR1 as SGHVS and CDR2 as FNYEAQ. Trimming shortened V by 5 bases and J by 4 bases, and 23 bases separated the two germline ends. The DNA of the CDR3 is TGTGCCAGCAGCGGTGGGCTTGAATCTCGAAAGACCTATGGCTACACCTTC. Amino acids: CASSGGLESRKTYGYTF.

On this clonotype itself: This could be a read error, since a much larger clone is one nucleotide away. The genes are TRBV15 and TRBJ2-7; 10 bases line up with TRBD1. With V trimmed by 4 bases and J by 4 bases, 10 bases remained unmatched. Per the germline V gene, CDR1 is LNHNV and CDR2 is YYDKDF (reference sequence). This CDR3 has 16 residues. CDR3 sequence: CATSTGARQGAYEQYF. The CDR3 DNA follows: TGTGCCACCAGCACCGGGGCGAGACAGGGGGCGTACGAGCAGTACTTC.

The V call is TRBV4-3, the J call TRBJ1-2; D call uncertain. V lost 5 bases and J 4 bases, leaving 23 bases between the germline ends. This CDR3 contains 17 residues. The germline CDR1 and CDR2 sequences are LGHNA and YSLEER. CDR3: CASSGGIGRRKTYGYTF. The CDR3 nucleotides are TGCGCCAGCAGCGGCGGGATAGGACGTCGAAAGACCTATGGCTACACCTTC.

This clonotype was counted many times. This chain uses TRBV20-1 with TRBJ2-7; tentatively, D is TRBD1 or TRBD2 (6 bases each). Between the trimmed V and J ends, which lost 6 bases and 0 bases, there was a span of 18 bases. Germline V gene lookup returns CDR1 DFQATT and CDR2 SNEGSKA (reference sequence). The CDR3 consists of 15 residues. The chain's CDR3 is CSAPGRGGLSYEQYF. Written as DNA, the CDR3 is TGCAGTGCCCCGGGCCGTGGGGGGCTCTCCTACGAGCAGTACTTC.

This clonotype was observed once. A much larger clone differs from this one at a single base, so this may be a read error. The genes are TRBV6-4 and TRBJ1-2; D call uncertain. CDR1 is MRHNA, CDR2 SNTAGT, per germline. The CDR3 is 17 residues long. Here the CDR3 DNA reads TGTACCAGCAGTGTAGCCGGCTCACACGGAAAGACCTATGGCTACACCTTC. Its protein product is CTSSVAGSHGKTYGYTF.

This clonotype was seen repeatedly, ten times or more. The chain couples TRBV6-6 to TRBJ1-2; no clear D gene. The CDR3 runs to 17 residues. The germline gives CDR1 MNHNY, CDR2 SVGAGI (reference sequence). Trimming took off 5 bases at V and 4 bases at J, with 23 bases between the two ends. The CDR3 loop is CASSPDRGGRKTYGYTF. Here the CDR3 DNA reads TGTGCCAGCAGTCCAGACCGAGGTGGGAGAAAGACCTATGGCTACACCTTC.